This T cell receptor (beta chain) was sequenced for a study of T-cell memory formation after mild COVID-19. This clonotype was detected only a few times. Its antigen is not known. TCRdb reprocessed the 5' RACE reads via MiXCR and lists one record per CDR3 protein. The top ten hold approximately 12% of the sample, which has roughly 620,000 distinct CDR3 sequences, about 20% seen once. Study-wide results and limits: Clones contracting over day 15 to 85 were CD4/CD8 balanced, with later expanders leaning CD4+. That cross-reactive memory joined was suggested by some responding clones appearing in pre-infection memory. CD4+ clones that contracted lay mainly in CM and EM; CD8+ ones lay in EMRA. The SARS-CoV-2 specificity of second-wave clones reaching peak at day 37 remained unverified.

V shed 9 bases, J shed 4 bases, and the junction held 8 bases outside the gene matches. CDR3 length equals 15 residues. The rearrangement joins TRBV12-3 or TRBV12-4 to TRBJ2-1, with 11 positions matching TRBD2. The source of this sequence is an adult woman who had mild COVID-19 (a few samples of this study predate the infection). Cell type and time point are not known. Sequenced input: PBMCs or a T cell subset sorted from them (not recorded which). This chain's CDR3 is CASRPLAGGYNEQFF. CDR3 nucleotide sequence: TGTGCCAGTAGACCTCTAGCGGGGGGATACAATGAGCAGTTCTTC.